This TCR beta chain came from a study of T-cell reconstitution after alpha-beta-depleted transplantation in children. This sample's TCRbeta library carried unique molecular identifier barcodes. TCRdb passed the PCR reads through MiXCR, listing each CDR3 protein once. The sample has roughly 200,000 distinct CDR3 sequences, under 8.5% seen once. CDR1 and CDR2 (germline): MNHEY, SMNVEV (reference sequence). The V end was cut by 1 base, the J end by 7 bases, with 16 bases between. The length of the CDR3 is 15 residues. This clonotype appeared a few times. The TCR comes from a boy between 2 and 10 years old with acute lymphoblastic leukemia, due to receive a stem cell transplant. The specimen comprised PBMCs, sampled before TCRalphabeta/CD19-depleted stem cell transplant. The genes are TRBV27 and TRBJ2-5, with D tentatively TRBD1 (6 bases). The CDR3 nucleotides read TGTGCCAGCAGTTTATACAGGGACGCAAGAGCGACCCAGTACTTC. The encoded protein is CASSLYRDARATQYF.